Below are 25 T cell receptor beta chains sequenced from a single sample in a study of OX40 agonist ivuxolimab in advanced cancers. The assay was immunoSEQ multiplex PCR, and TCRdb's table has in-frame clones only and misses some. The data show about 69,000 clones, more than 80% seen once. Sequencing used CD4+ or CD8+ T cells sorted from blood, obtained in a trial of the OX40 agonist ivuxolimab. The receptors come from an adult with an advanced solid tumor such as melanoma, head and neck, liver or kidney cancer.

V gene TRBV10-3 combines with J gene TRBJ2-7; possible D gene TRBD1, 6 bases. This CDR3 contains 13 residues. V was pared by 5 bases and J by 6 bases, with 14 bases between. Germline-derived CDR1 and CDR2 are ENHRY and SYGVKD. This CDR3 is CAISRDNPIEQYF. Written as DNA, the CDR3 is TGTGCCATCAGTAGGGACAACCCTATCGAGCAGTACTTC.

The chain links TRBV6-6 to TRBJ1-1; the D is unclear. V lost 6 bases and J lost 1, with 3 bases in between. CDR3 size: 11 residues. Germline V lookup: CDR1 MNHNY, CDR2 SVGAGI (reference sequence). The CDR3 loop is CASSTNTEAFF. CDR3 sequence (DNA): TGTGCCAGCAGCACGAACACTGAAGCTTTCTTT.

Comment on this clone: Other nucleotide sequences from this sample produce the same CDR3. This chain links TRBV19 with TRBJ1-5; a weak D match, TRBD1 (5 bases). The CDR3 consists of 15 residues. Germline CDR1 reads LNHDA; CDR2 reads SQIVND (reference sequence). V was pared by 3 bases and J by 2 bases, with 11 bases between. CDR3 residues: CASSIFGQGNQPQHF. The CDR3 nucleotides are TGTGCCAGTAGTATCTTCGGACAAGGCAATCAGCCCCAGCATTTT.

The rearrangement links TRBV9 to TRBJ1-2, with D perhaps TRBD1 (6 bases). Germline-derived CDR1 and CDR2 are SGDLS and YYNGEE. This CDR3 spans 17 amino acids. Trimming left V 4 bases short and J 8 bases short, with 27 bases between. The CDR3 sequence is CASSQGAVGGASEGYTF. The CDR3 nucleotides are TGTGCCAGCAGCCAAGGGGCGGTGGGGGGCGCGTCTGAAGGCTACACCTTC.

The chain employs TRBV7-8 and TRBJ2-1; D possibly uses TRBD1 or TRBD2 (6 bases each). Germline V gives CDR1 SGHVS, CDR2 FQNEAQ. Trimming took off 3 bases at V and 5 bases at J, with 23 bases between the two ends. The CDR3 is made up of 18 amino acids. This CDR3 is CASSFEVGRGGRHNEQFF. The CDR3 region has the DNA TGTGCCAGCAGCTTCGAGGTTGGGAGAGGGGGGAGACACAATGAGCAGTTCTTC.

This clone was counted a single time. DNA for the CDR3: TGTGCCAGCAGCTTAGGAGAATTCGGGACAGTCTACTCTGGAAACACCATATATTTT. This gives the protein CASSLGEFGTVYSGNTIYF. This sequence joins TRBV7-6 and TRBJ1-3, with 7 bases that match TRBD1. There are 19 residues in the CDR3. The junction had 12 bases not matched to a gene; V was cut back by 1 base and J by 0 bases. Germline V gene sequence: CDR1 SGHVS, CDR2 FNYEAQ.

The chain employs TRBV19 and TRBJ2-7; D unclear. The CDR3 has 11 amino acids. CDR1 and CDR2 from the germline V gene are LNHDA and SQIVND (reference sequence). Trimming left V 6 bases short and J 6 bases short, with 9 bases between. The CDR3 region is CASRGIGEQYF. The CDR3 nucleotides are TGTGCCAGTAGAGGGATAGGCGAGCAGTACTTC. Filled out from reference TRBV19 and TRBJ2-7, the complete variable domain reads DGGITQSPKYLFRKEGQNVTLSCEQNLNHDAMYWYRQDPGQGLRLIYYSQIVNDFQKGDIAEGYSVSREKKESFPLTVTSAQKNPTAFYLCASRGIGEQYFGPGTRLTVT.

V is TRBV5-4 and J is TRBJ1-4, with a weak D call TRBD1 (6 bases). This CDR3 is built from 13 residues. Germline V gives CDR1 SGHNT, CDR2 YYREEE (reference sequence). V was clipped by 0 bases and J by 12 bases, with 12 bases between them. The CDR3 protein is CASSLGGLDELFF. In DNA, the CDR3 is TGTGCCAGCAGCTTGGGGGGGCTTGATGAACTGTTTTTT.

This chain joins TRBV7-9 and TRBJ2-5; D not certain. Trimming cost V 2 bases and J 4 bases, with 5 bases left between them. The germline V gene has CDR1 SEHNR and CDR2 FQNEAQ (reference sequence). CDR3 length: 12 residues. The CDR3 protein is CASSLLSETQYF. The CDR3 DNA follows: TGTGCCAGCAGCTTACTCTCAGAGACCCAGTACTTC.

This sequence joins TRBV4-3 and TRBJ1-1; no firm D call. This CDR3 contains 15 residues. Germline CDR1 and CDR2: LGHNA and YSLEER. Trimming stripped 0 bases from V and 1 base from J, with 9 bases between. The CDR3 loop reads CASSQDSAGNTEAFF. CDR3 DNA sequence: TGCGCCAGCAGCCAAGATTCAGCGGGGAACACTGAAGCTTTCTTT.

The chain links TRBV28 to TRBJ1-5, with TRBD1 matching 8 bases. The CDR3 spans 14 residues. The V gene's germline CDR1 is MDHEN and CDR2 SYDVKM. Trimming removed 5 bases from V and 9 bases from J; junction bases left unmatched: 9. This CDR3 is CASSIGQGAWPQHF. In nucleotides, the CDR3 is TGTGCCAGCAGTATTGGACAGGGCGCTTGGCCCCAGCATTTT.

The chain links TRBV7-6 to TRBJ1-1, with D uncertain. V was shortened by 1 base and J by 6 bases, with 9 bases between the two germline ends. The CDR3 spans 13 residues. Germline V gene lookup returns CDR1 SGHVS and CDR2 FNYEAQ. The CDR3 DNA reads as TGTGCCAGCAGCTTAGTGGAGGTGTCTGAAGCTTTCTTT. It is translated as CASSLVEVSEAFF.

The chain links TRBV5-1 to TRBJ2-7; D remains unclear. The V end was cut by 4 bases, the J end by 2 bases, with 16 bases between. The CDR3 contains 15 residues. CDR1 and CDR2 from the germline V gene are SGHRS and YFSETQ. The chain's CDR3 is CASSHTGPRAYEQYF. In DNA form, the CDR3 reads TGCGCCAGCAGCCATACCGGGCCAAGGGCCTACGAGCAGTACTTC.

The V gene is TRBV10-3, the J gene TRBJ1-5; 9 bases are shared with TRBD1. The CDR3 runs to 22 residues. Germline V lookup: CDR1 ENHRY, CDR2 SYGVKD. With V trimmed by 6 bases and J by 0 bases, 24 bases remained unmatched. The chain's CDR3 is CAISSSPLHRDRESYSNQPQHF. CDR3 nucleotide sequence: TGTGCCATCAGCTCATCCCCACTTCACCGGGACAGGGAGTCTTATAGCAATCAGCCCCAGCATTTT.

The gene calls are TRBV5-5 and TRBJ2-4; D possibly corresponds to TRBD2 (5 bases). CDR1 SGHKS and CDR2 YYEKEE come from the germline V gene (reference sequence). V lost 2 bases, J lost 1 base, and 10 bases lay in between. The CDR3 consists of 15 residues. The CDR3 nucleotides read TGTGCCAGCAGCTTCAATCGAGGGGCCAAAAACATTCAGTACTTC. Encoded protein: CASSFNRGAKNIQYF.

The chain couples TRBV9 to TRBJ1-2, with D unresolved. CDR1 SGDLS and CDR2 YYNGEE come from the germline V gene. Trimming took 4 bases from V and 2 from J, leaving 30 bases between them. This CDR3 region has 20 residues. The CDR3 DNA follows: TGTGCCAGCAGCCCCACTCTCCTATTTGCTTGGCAGCCCCCAAACTATGGCTACACCTTC. Protein product: CASSPTLLFAWQPPNYGYTF.

V and J are TRBV5-4 and TRBJ2-4; TRBD1 aligns across 10 bases. The V and J ends lost 2 bases and 7 bases, in that order; junction bases with no gene match: 3. The length of the CDR3 is 14 residues. Germline assignment: CDR1 SGHNT and CDR2 YYREEE (reference sequence). The CDR3 protein is CASSFGTGENIQYF. Here the CDR3 DNA reads TGTGCCAGCAGCTTTGGGACAGGGGAGAACATTCAGTACTTC.

The chain carries TRBV5-6 and TRBJ2-7; D ambiguous. The CDR3 loop spans 14 amino acids. Germline loops: CDR1 SGHDT, CDR2 YYEEEE. Trimming took off 2 bases at V and 0 bases at J, with 9 bases between the two ends. CDR3 residues: CASSFGIPSYEQYF. The DNA for the CDR3 is TGTGCCAGCAGCTTTGGGATCCCCTCCTACGAGCAGTACTTC.

This chain connects TRBV7-9 to TRBJ1-1; maybe TRBD1 (6 bases). The CDR3 extends over 12 amino acids. V was pared by 1 base and J by 8 bases, with 8 bases between. The germline CDR1 and CDR2 sequences are SEHNR and FQNEAQ (reference sequence). The CDR3 protein is CASSLGDKEAFF. Here the CDR3 DNA reads TGTGCCAGCAGCTTAGGGGACAAAGAAGCTTTCTTT.

The CDR3 here is CASSSTGGLEAFF. CDR3 sequence (DNA): TGCGCCAGCAGCTCGACAGGGGGTCTTGAAGCTTTCTTT. The chain joins TRBV5-1 to TRBJ1-1; TRBD1 aligns across 9 bases. CDR1 and CDR2 from the germline V gene are SGHRS and YFSETQ. The junction had 4 bases not matched to a gene; V was cut back by 3 bases and J by 7 bases. The CDR3 contains 13 residues.

The chain recombines TRBV28 with TRBJ2-5; no reliable D call. CDR3 size: 16 residues. Trimming left V 2 bases short and J 2 bases short, with 15 bases between. Looked up from germline, CDR1 is MDHEN and CDR2 is SYDVKM. The CDR3 here is CASSLNGIRWQETQYF. In DNA form, the CDR3 reads TGTGCCAGCAGTTTAAATGGGATCAGGTGGCAAGAGACCCAGTACTTC.

The chain uses TRBV4-1 and TRBJ2-7; TRBD1 matches at 11 bases. The germline CDR1 and CDR2 sequences are MGHRA and YSYEKL. After removal of 0 bases from V and 4 bases from J, the junction contained 5 bases not matched to a gene. This CDR3 contains 16 residues. CDR3 sequence: CASSQDWGQGDYEQYF. The CDR3 DNA sequence: TGCGCCAGCAGCCAAGATTGGGGACAGGGGGATTACGAGCAGTACTTC.

CDR3 sequence (DNA): TGTGCCAGCGGGACCTCAACTAATGAAAAACTGTTTTTT. It is translated as CASGTSTNEKLFF. V usage is TRBV9 and J usage is TRBJ1-4; D is perhaps TRBD1 (5 bases). The CDR3 runs to 13 residues. The V gene's germline CDR1 is SGDLS and CDR2 YYNGEE. V was pared by 7 bases and J by 0 bases, with 7 bases between.

The chain combines TRBV25-1 with TRBJ1-3; 7 nucleotides align to TRBD1. The CDR3 is 15 residues long. V shed 3 bases and J 0 bases; nucleotides not matched to a gene: 2. Per germline, CDR1 MGHDK and CDR2 SYGVNS. This CDR3 reads CASSDRGYSGNTIYF. The CDR3, as DNA: TGTGCCAGCAGTGACAGGGGGTACTCTGGAAACACCATATATTTT.

The genes are TRBV27 and TRBJ2-1; D not certain. This CDR3 is 14 amino acids long. Germline CDR1 and CDR2: MNHEY and SMNVEV (reference sequence). Trimming pared 8 bases from V and 0 bases from J, leaving 11 bases between. The CDR3 sequence is CASLSLSSYNEQFF. CDR3 nucleotides: TGTGCCAGCTTGAGCTTGAGCTCCTACAATGAGCAGTTCTTC.